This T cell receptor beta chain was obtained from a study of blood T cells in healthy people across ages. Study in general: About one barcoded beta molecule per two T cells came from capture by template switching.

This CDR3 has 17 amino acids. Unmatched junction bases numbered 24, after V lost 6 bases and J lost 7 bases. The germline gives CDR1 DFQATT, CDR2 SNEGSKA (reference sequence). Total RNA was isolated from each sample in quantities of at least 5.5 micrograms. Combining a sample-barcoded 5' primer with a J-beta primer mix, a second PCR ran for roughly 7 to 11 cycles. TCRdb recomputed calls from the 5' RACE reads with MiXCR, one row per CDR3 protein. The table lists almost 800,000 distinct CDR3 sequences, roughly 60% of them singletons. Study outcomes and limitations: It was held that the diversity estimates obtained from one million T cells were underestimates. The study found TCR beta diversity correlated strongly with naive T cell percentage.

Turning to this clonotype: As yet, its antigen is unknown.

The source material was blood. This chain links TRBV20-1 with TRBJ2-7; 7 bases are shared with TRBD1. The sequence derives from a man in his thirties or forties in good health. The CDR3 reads CSASISGGSLIYNEQYF. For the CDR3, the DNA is TGCAGTGCCTCAATCTCAGGGGGATCGCTCATATACAATGAGCAGTACTTC.